This T cell receptor (beta chain) is from a study of CD8 T cells in ankylosing spondylitis. The study's findings and limits: It was reported that disease-linked clones were significantly enriched in matched ankylosing spondylitis synovial fluid.

The CDR3 has 15 amino acids. V lost 4 bases to trimming and J lost 2 bases, with 13 bases between them. Germline V gives CDR1 SGDLS, CDR2 YYNGEE. TCRdb passed the 5' RACE reads through MiXCR, listing each CDR3 protein once. The sample has 20,000 to 30,000 distinct CDR3 sequences, 2% to 3% seen once. Many counts were recorded for this clonotype. The antigen is undetermined. The chain is built from TRBV9 and TRBJ1-3; possibly TRBD1 for D (6 bases). The TCR sequence derives from a female donor with ankylosing spondylitis or in good health (not recorded which). What was sequenced was blood, either unsorted or a sorted T cell fraction (not recorded which). CDR3 in amino acids: CASSPEGEAGNTIYF. The CDR3 nucleotides are TGTGCCAGCAGCCCAGAGGGGGAGGCTGGAAACACCATATATTTT.